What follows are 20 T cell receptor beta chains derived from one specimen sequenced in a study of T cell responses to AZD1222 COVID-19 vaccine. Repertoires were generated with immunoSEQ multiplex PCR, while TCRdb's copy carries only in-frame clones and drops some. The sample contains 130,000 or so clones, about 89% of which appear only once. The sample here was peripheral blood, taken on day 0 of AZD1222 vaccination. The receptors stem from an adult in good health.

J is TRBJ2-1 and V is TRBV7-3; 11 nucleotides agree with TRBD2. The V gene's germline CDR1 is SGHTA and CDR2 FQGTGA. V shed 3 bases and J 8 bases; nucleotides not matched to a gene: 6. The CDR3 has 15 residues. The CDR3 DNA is TGTGCCAGCAGCTTTAGCGGGAGGGCCTCGGATGAGCAGTTCTTC. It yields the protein CASSFSGRASDEQFF.

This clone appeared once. CDR3 sequence reads: CASSSPRRAFF. DNA of the CDR3: TGTGCCAGCAGCTCTCCGAGAAGGGCTTTCTTT. This chain joins TRBV28 and TRBJ1-1; D remains unclear. CDR1 and CDR2 (germline): MDHEN, SYDVKM. This CDR3 region has 11 residues. V was pared by 6 bases and J by 11 bases, with 13 bases between.

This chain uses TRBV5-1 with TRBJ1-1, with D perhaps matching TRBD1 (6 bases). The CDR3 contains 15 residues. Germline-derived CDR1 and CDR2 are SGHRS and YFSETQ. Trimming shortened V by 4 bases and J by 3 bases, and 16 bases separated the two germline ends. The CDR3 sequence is CASSVTGRSDTEAFF. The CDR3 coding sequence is TGCGCCAGCAGCGTTACAGGGAGAAGCGACACTGAAGCTTTCTTT.

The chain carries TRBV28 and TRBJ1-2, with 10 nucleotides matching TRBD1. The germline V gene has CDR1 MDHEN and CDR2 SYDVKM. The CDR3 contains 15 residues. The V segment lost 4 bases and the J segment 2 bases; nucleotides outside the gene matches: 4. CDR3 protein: CASSYPGQGNYGYTF. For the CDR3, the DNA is TGTGCCAGCAGTTATCCGGGACAGGGGAACTATGGCTACACCTTC.

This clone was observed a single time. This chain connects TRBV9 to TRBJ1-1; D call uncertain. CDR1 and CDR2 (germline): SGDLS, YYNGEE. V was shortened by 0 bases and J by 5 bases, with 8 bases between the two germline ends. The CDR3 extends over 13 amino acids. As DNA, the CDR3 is TGTGCCAGCAGCGTAGCTGTGGAGACTGAAGCTTTCTTT. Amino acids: CASSVAVETEAFF.

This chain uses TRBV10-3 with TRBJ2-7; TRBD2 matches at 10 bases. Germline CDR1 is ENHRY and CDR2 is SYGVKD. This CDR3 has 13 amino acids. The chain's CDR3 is CGSGRAGLNEQYF. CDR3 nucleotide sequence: TGTGGGAGCGGGAGGGCCGGTCTGAACGAGCAGTACTTC.

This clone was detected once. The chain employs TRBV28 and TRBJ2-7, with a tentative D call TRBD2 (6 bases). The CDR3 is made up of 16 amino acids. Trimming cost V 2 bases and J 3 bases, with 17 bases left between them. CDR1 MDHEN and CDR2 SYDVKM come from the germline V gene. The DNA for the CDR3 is TGTGCCAGCAGTTTAATTTGGGGGGTAAAGGGCTACGAGCAGTACTTC. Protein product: CASSLIWGVKGYEQYF.

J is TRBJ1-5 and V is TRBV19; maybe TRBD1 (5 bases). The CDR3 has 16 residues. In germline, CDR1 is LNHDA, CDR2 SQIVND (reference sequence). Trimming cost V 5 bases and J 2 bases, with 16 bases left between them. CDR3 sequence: CASSRATGVGNQPQHF. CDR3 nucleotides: TGTGCCAGTAGTCGCGCGACGGGGGTAGGCAATCAGCCCCAGCATTTT.

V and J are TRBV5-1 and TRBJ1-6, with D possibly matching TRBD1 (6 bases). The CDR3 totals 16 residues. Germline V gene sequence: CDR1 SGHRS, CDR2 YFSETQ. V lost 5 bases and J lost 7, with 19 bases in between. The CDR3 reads CASSIRDTRGNSPLHF. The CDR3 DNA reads TGCGCCAGCAGTATCCGGGACACCAGGGGAAATTCACCCCTCCACTTT.

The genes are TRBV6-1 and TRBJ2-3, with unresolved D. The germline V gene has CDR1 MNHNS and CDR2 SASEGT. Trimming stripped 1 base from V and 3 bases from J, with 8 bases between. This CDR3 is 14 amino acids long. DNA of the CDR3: TGTGCCAGCAGTGAAGGGGTGGTAACAGATACGCAGTATTTT. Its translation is CASSEGVVTDTQYF.

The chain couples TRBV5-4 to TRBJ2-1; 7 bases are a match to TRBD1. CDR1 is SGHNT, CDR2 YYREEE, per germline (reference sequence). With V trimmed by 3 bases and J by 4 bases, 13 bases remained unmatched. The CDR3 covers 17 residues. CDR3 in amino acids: CASSSPATGTAYNEQFF. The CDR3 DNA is TGTGCCAGCAGCTCTCCGGCGACCGGGACAGCTTACAATGAGCAGTTCTTC.

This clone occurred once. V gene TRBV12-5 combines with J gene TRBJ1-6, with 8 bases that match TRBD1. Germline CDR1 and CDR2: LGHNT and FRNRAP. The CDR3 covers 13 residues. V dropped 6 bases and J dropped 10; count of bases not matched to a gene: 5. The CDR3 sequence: CASGPDRGSPLHF. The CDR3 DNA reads TGTGCTAGTGGCCCTGACAGGGGCTCACCCCTCCACTTT.

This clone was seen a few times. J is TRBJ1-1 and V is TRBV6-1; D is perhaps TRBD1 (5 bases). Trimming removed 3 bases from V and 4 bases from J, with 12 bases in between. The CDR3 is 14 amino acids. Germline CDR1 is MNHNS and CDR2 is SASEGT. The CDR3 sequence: CASSEGGVGTEAFF. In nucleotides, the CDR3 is TGTGCCAGCAGTGAGGGAGGGGTAGGCACTGAAGCTTTCTTT.

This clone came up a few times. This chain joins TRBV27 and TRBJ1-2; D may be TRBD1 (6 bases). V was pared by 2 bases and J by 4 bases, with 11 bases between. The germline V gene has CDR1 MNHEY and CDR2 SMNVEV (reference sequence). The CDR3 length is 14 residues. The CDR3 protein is CASSLGLGGYGYTF. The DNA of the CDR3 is TGTGCCAGCAGTTTAGGGTTAGGGGGCTATGGCTACACCTTC.

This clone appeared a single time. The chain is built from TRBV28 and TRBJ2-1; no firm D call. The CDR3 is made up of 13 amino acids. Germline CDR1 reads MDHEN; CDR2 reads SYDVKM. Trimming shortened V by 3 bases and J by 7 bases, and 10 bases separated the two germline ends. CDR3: CASSLVRRNEQFF. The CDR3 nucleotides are TGTGCCAGCAGTTTGGTACGTCGGAATGAGCAGTTCTTC.

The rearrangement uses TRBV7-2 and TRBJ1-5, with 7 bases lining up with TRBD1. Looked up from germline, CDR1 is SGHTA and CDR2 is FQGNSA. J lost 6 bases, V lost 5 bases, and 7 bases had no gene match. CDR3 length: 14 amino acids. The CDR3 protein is CASSNRQGTQPQHF. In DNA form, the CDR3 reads TGTGCCAGCAGCAACCGACAGGGCACTCAGCCCCAGCATTTT.

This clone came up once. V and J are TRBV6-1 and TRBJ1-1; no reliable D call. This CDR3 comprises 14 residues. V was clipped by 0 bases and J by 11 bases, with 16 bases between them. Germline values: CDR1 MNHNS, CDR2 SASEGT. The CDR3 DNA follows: TGTGCCAGCAGTGAAGCGCCCGCCTGGCGAAACGCTTTCTTT. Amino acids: CASSEAPAWRNAFF.

The CDR3 DNA follows: TGTGCCAGCGGACGGACTAGCGGGAGGGAAGATACGCAGTATTTT. This translates into CASGRTSGREDTQYF. V usage is TRBV6-6 and J usage is TRBJ2-3; 15 positions match TRBD2. Germline trimming cut 8 bases from V and 5 bases from J; bases unmatched to any gene: 5. In germline, CDR1 is MNHNY, CDR2 SVGAGI (reference sequence). The CDR3 contains 15 residues.

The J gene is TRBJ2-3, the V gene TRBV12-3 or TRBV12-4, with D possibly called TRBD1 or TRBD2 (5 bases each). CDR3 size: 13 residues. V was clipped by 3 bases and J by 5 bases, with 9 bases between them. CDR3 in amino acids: CASSFFGGDTQYF. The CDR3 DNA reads TGTGCCAGCAGTTTCTTTGGGGGAGATACGCAGTATTTT.

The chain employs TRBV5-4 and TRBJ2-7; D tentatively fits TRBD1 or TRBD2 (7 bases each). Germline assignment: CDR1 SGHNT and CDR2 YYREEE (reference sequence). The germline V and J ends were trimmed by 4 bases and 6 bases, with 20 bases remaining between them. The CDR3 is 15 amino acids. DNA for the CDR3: TGTGCCAGCAGCCCCGGGGGGACAGAAACCCTCGAGCAGTACTTC. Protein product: CASSPGGTETLEQYF.